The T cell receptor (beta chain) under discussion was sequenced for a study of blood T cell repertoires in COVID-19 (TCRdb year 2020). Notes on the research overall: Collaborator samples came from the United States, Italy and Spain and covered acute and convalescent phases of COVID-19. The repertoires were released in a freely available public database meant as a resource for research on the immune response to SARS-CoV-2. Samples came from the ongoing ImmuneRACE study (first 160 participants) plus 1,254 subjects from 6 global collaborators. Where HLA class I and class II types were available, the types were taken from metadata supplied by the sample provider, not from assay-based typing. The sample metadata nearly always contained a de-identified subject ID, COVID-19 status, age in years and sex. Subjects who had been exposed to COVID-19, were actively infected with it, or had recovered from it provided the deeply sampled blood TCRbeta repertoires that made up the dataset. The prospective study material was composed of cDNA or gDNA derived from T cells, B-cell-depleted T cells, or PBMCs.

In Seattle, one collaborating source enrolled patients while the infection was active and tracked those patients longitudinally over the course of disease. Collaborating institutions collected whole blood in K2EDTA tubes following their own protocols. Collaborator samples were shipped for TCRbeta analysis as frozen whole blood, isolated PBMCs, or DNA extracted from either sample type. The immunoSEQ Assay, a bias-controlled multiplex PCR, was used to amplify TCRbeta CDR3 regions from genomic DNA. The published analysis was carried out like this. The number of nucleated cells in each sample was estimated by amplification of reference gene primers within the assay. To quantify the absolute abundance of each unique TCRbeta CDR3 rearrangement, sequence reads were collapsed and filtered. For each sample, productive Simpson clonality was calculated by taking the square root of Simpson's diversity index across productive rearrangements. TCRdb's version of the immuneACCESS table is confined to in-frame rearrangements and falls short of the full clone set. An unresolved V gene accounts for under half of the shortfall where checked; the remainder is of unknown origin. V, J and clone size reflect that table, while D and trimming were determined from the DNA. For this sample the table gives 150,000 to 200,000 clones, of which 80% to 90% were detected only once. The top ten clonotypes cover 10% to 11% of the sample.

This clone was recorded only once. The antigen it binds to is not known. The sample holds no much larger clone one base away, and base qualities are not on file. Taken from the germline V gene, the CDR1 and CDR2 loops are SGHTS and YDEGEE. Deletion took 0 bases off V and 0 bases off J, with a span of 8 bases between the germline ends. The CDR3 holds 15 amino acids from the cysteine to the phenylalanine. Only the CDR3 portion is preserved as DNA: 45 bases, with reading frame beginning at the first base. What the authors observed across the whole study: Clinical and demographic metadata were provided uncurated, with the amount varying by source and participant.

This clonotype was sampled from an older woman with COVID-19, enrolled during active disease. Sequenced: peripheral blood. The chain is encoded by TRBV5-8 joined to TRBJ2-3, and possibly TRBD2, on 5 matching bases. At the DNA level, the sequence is TGTGCCAGCAGCTTGGACCGCGGGAGCACAGATACGCAGTATTTT. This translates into CASSLDRGSTDTQYF.